The 9 T cell receptor beta chains in this list originate from one sample, sequenced in a study of T-cell reconstitution after alpha-beta-depleted transplantation in children. The authors prepared the TCRbeta library with unique molecular identifiers. TCRdb re-analysed the PCR reads in MiXCR, keeping a single row per CDR3 protein. The profile shows about 600,000 distinct CDR3 sequences, about 11% of them singletons. This sample comprised PBMCs from the stem cell graft donor, obtained from the stem cell graft. The receptors were sampled from a human donor who donated a stem cell graft to a child with acute myeloid leukemia.

Ten or more counts support this clonotype. The V and J genes are TRBV7-2 and TRBJ2-4; D uncertain. The CDR3 contains 11 residues. CDR1 is SGHTA and CDR2 is FQGNSA in the germline V gene. Trimming left V 6 bases short and J 6 bases short, with 6 bases between. CDR3 DNA sequence: TGTGCCAGCAGGGAAGGAAACATTCAGTACTTC. Its translation: CASREGNIQYF.

Many counts were recorded for this clonotype. The rearrangement joins TRBV4-2 to TRBJ2-2; no clear D gene. From germline, CDR1 is LGHNA and CDR2 YNFKEQ. The CDR3 has 14 amino acids. Trimming left V 2 bases short and J 3 bases short, with 7 bases between. CDR3 DNA: TGTGCCAGCAGCCAATATGGGGACACCGGGGAGCTGTTTTTT. This sequence encodes CASSQYGDTGELFF.

This clonotype was seen at least ten times. V is TRBV5-1 and J is TRBJ2-3; unclear D gene. Deletions cut 7 bases from V and 0 bases from J, with 18 bases between. Germline V CDR1 and CDR2: SGHRS, YFSETQ. This CDR3 region has 16 residues. DNA for the CDR3: TGCGCCAGCGCCTATAAACAAGATTCGAGCACAGATACGCAGTATTTT. This sequence encodes CASAYKQDSSTDTQYF.

In its sample, this clonotype was seen a few times. The chain carries TRBV6-2 or TRBV6-3 and TRBJ2-1; D is possibly TRBD2 (6 bases). V was shortened by 5 bases and J by 4 bases, with 15 bases between the two germline ends. Germline V lookup: CDR1 MNHEY, CDR2 SVGEGT. The CDR3 has 15 amino acids. As DNA, the CDR3 is TGTGCCAGCAGTCGCACGCGGGATCCATACAATGAGCAGTTCTTC. Translation: CASSRTRDPYNEQFF.

This clonotype has more than one count but fewer than ten. The gene calls are TRBV10-3 and TRBJ2-3; D is unresolved. Germline lookup yields CDR1 ENHRY and CDR2 SYGVKD. There are 12 residues in the CDR3. V shed 4 bases and J shed 6 bases, with 8 bases lying between them. DNA for the CDR3: TGTGCCATCAGTGGGATTACGGATACGCAGTATTTT. This sequence encodes CAISGITDTQYF.

This clonotype was picked up a small number of times. The chain carries TRBV6-5 and TRBJ1-2, with D perhaps TRBD1 (5 bases). This CDR3 spans 15 amino acids. Germline V gene sequence: CDR1 MNHEY, CDR2 SVGAGI. The germline V and J ends were trimmed by 3 bases and 2 bases, with 13 bases remaining between them. This chain's CDR3 is CASSYAIQDNYGYTF. The CDR3 coding sequence is TGTGCCAGCAGTTATGCCATACAGGACAACTATGGCTACACCTTC.

The rearrangement joins TRBV4-3 to TRBJ2-1; TRBD2 matches at 10 bases. Looked up from germline, CDR1 is LGHNA and CDR2 is YSLEER. With 0 bases clipped from V and 6 bases from J, the junction kept 2 bases outside the gene matches. The CDR3 totals 15 residues. The CDR3 DNA reads as TGCGCCAGCAGCCAAGATCTAGCGGGAGTCAATGAGCAGTTCTTC. It yields the protein CASSQDLAGVNEQFF.

This clonotype came up many times. V and J are TRBV28 and TRBJ2-7; D gene unclear. CDR1 and CDR2 from the germline V gene are MDHEN and SYDVKM. V was clipped by 5 bases and J by 3 bases, with 5 bases between them. The CDR3 runs 11 residues. The CDR3 DNA follows: TGTGCCAGCAGTGGGATCTACGAGCAGTACTTC. Translated, it gives CASSGIYEQYF.

The chain is built from TRBV20-1 and TRBJ2-3; D uncertain. Germline V CDR1 and CDR2: DFQATT, SNEGSKA (reference sequence). Trimming pared 3 bases from V and 3 bases from J, leaving 16 bases between. CDR3 size: 15 residues. In DNA, the CDR3 is TGCAGTGCTAGTGACGTACTCCTCAGTACAGATACGCAGTATTTT. This gives the protein CSASDVLLSTDTQYF.